The clone carrying this T cell receptor beta chain was counted once. Sort purity for all populations was recorded as exceeding 98%. Investigators reverse transcribed all isolated RNA, so they sequenced expressed TCRB transcripts. Some clones are missing from TCRdb's copy, which holds only in-frame ones; the method was immunoSEQ multiplex PCR. Among 40,000 or so clones listed, just over 50% were seen once. The sample belongs to a study of beta chain features in type 1 diabetes. CDR3 length equals 12 residues. Germline CDR1 is SGHDT and CDR2 is YYEEEE. V lost 5 bases to trimming and J lost 4 bases, with 8 bases between them.

The chain couples TRBV5-6 to TRBJ2-3; D possibly corresponds to TRBD2 (6 bases). This clonotype originated in a woman between 18 and 30 years old in good health. Sequencing input: Tregs from blood. CDR3 protein: CASSSSADTQYF. CDR3 in DNA: TGTGCCAGCAGTTCTAGCGCAGATACGCAGTATTTT. Using reference TRBV5-6 and TRBJ2-3 for the parts outside the CDR3, the full variable domain is DAGVTQSPTHLIKTRGQQVTLRCSPKSGHDTVSWYQQALGQGPQFIFQYYEEEERQRGNFPDRFSGHQFPNYSSELNVNALLLGDSALYLCASSSSADTQYFGPGTRLTVL.